The 13 T cell receptor beta chains below all came from one sample that was sequenced in a study of OX40 agonist ivuxolimab in advanced cancers. TCRdb's table, derived via immunoSEQ multiplex PCR, lists solely in-frame clones and lacks some. The sample contains approximately 30,000 clones, 84% of which appear only once. The sequenced sample was CD4+ or CD8+ T cells sorted from blood, obtained in a trial of the OX40 agonist ivuxolimab. These TCRs come from an adult with an advanced solid tumor such as melanoma, head and neck, liver or kidney cancer.

Only one count was recorded for this clone. The chain couples TRBV5-6 to TRBJ2-2; 13 bases line up with TRBD2. Per germline, CDR1 SGHDT and CDR2 YYEEEE. The V gene end was trimmed by 3 bases and the J gene end by 6 bases; junction bases not matched to a gene: 2. This CDR3 is 15 amino acids long. CDR3 sequence: CASSWGLAGPGELFF. The CDR3 nucleotides read TGTGCCAGCAGCTGGGGACTAGCGGGGCCCGGGGAGCTGTTTTTT.

This chain joins TRBV5-6 and TRBJ1-2; perhaps TRBD1 as D (5 bases). Looked up from germline, CDR1 is SGHDT and CDR2 is YYEEEE. The V end lost 4 bases, the J end lost 8 bases, and 18 bases lay between the germline ends. This CDR3 has 14 residues. CDR3 bases: TGTGCCAGCAGCCCTGGGACGGACCCCCGCGGCTACACCTTC. Translating it yields CASSPGTDPRGYTF. Combining the CDR3 with reference TRBV5-6 and TRBJ1-2 gives the whole variable domain DAGVTQSPTHLIKTRGQQVTLRCSPKSGHDTVSWYQQALGQGPQFIFQYYEEEERQRGNFPDRFSGHQFPNYSSELNVNALLLGDSALYLCASSPGTDPRGYTFGSGTRLTVV.

The chain recombines TRBV11-2 with TRBJ2-7; possible D gene TRBD2, 5 bases. Germline V lookup: CDR1 SGHAT, CDR2 FQNNGV. V dropped 1 base and J dropped 0 bases, with 10 bases sitting between them. The CDR3 runs to 15 residues. The CDR3 reads CASSLAYGGSYEQYF. The CDR3 nucleotides are TGTGCCAGCAGCTTAGCATACGGAGGCTCCTACGAGCAGTACTTC.

V and J are TRBV6-5 and TRBJ1-1; D uncertain. From germline, CDR1 is MNHEY and CDR2 SVGAGI. Trimming cost V 5 bases and J 5 bases, with 15 bases left between them. The CDR3 runs to 14 residues. CDR3 sequence: CASSPRVFETEAFF. The CDR3, as DNA: TGTGCCAGCAGTCCCCGGGTCTTTGAGACTGAAGCTTTCTTT.

The J gene is TRBJ2-5, the V gene TRBV28; a weak D match, TRBD2 (6 bases). Germline V lookup: CDR1 MDHEN, CDR2 SYDVKM. This CDR3 has 14 amino acids. V lost 3 bases to trimming and J lost 4 bases, with 12 bases between them. The CDR3 nucleotides read TGTGCCAGCAGTTTCGGGAGCAGACGAGAGACCCAGTACTTC. Protein sequence: CASSFGSRRETQYF. The full variable domain, its missing parts supplied by reference TRBV28 and TRBJ2-5, is DVKVTQSSRYLVKRTGEKVFLECVQDMDHENMFWYRQDPGLGLRLIYFSYDVKMKEKGDIPEGYSVSREKKERFSLILESASTNQTSMYLCASSFGSRRETQYFGPGTRLLVL.

The chain couples TRBV27 to TRBJ1-5; D may be TRBD1 (6 bases). The ends were cut back, 5 bases at V and 4 bases at J, with 9 bases in the middle. This CDR3 has 13 residues. Germline V CDR1 and CDR2: MNHEY, SMNVEV (reference sequence). DNA for the CDR3: TGTGCCAGCAGTATCAGGGGAAATCAGCCCCAGCATTTT. Translated, it gives CASSIRGNQPQHF.

The sample holds one count of this clone. The chain combines TRBV7-9 with TRBJ2-1; D is uncertain. V was clipped by 7 bases and J by 7 bases, with 17 bases between them. Per germline, CDR1 SEHNR and CDR2 FQNEAQ (reference sequence). The CDR3 has 14 amino acids. The CDR3 sequence is CASIPIWKMNEQFF. CDR3 DNA sequence: TGTGCCAGCATCCCGATTTGGAAGATGAATGAGCAGTTCTTC.

A word on this clone: A read error may produce the germline difference seen at one junction end. The chain carries TRBV7-7 and TRBJ1-1; no definite D call. The germline gives CDR1 SSHAT, CDR2 FNYEAQ (reference sequence). The CDR3 length is 17 residues. The CDR3 here is CASSLVQAAIMNTEAFF. Here the CDR3 DNA reads TGTGCTAGCAGCTTAGTTCAGGCAGCTATAATGAACACTGAAGCTTTCTTT.

V usage is TRBV10-3 and J usage is TRBJ1-3; no clear D gene. This CDR3 contains 14 residues. From germline, CDR1 is ENHRY and CDR2 SYGVKD. The germline V and J ends were trimmed by 4 bases and 6 bases, with 13 bases remaining between them. Here the CDR3 DNA reads TGTGCCATCAGTGGCTTGAATAGCGAAAACACCATATATTTT. This translates into CAISGLNSENTIYF.

The V and J genes are TRBV4-3 and TRBJ1-6; 7 bases align to TRBD1. The CDR3 is 17 amino acids. CDR1 LGHNA and CDR2 YSLEER come from the germline V gene. The V segment lost 0 bases and the J segment 7 bases; nucleotides outside the gene matches: 9. CDR3 loop: CASSQELRTGANSPLHF. The CDR3 DNA reads as TGCGCCAGCAGCCAAGAACTCCGCACAGGGGCAAATTCACCCCTCCACTTT.

This rearrangement joins TRBV19 to TRBJ2-5; possibly TRBD2 for D (5 bases). CDR3 size: 15 residues. Looked up from germline, CDR1 is LNHDA and CDR2 is SQIVND (reference sequence). Trimming cost V 4 bases and J 3 bases, with 15 bases left between them. The CDR3 spells CASSNPRSSEETQYF. DNA of the CDR3: TGTGCCAGTAGTAACCCTCGGAGTAGCGAAGAGACCCAGTACTTC.

The CDR3 here is CASTLTGDASPLHF. CDR3 nucleotides: TGTGCCAGTACTCTAACAGGGGACGCATCACCCCTCCACTTT. This sequence joins TRBV19 and TRBJ1-6; 7 nucleotides align to TRBD1. The CDR3 spans 14 residues. With 7 bases clipped from V and 10 bases from J, the junction kept 10 bases outside the gene matches. In germline, CDR1 is LNHDA, CDR2 SQIVND (reference sequence). Full variable domain (outside the CDR3, taken from reference TRBV19 and TRBJ1-6): DGGITQSPKYLFRKEGQNVTLSCEQNLNHDAMYWYRQDPGQGLRLIYYSQIVNDFQKGDIAEGYSVSREKKESFPLTVTSAQKNPTAFYLCASTLTGDASPLHFGNGTRLTVT.

The chain is built from TRBV7-9 and TRBJ2-5; 7 nucleotides agree with TRBD2. Looked up from germline, CDR1 is SEHNR and CDR2 is FQNEAQ (reference sequence). V trimming: 3 bases; J trimming: 2 bases; junction bases outside the gene matches: 6. The CDR3 has 15 residues. The CDR3 DNA is TGTGCCAGCAGCTTTGGGACCGGGGGGCAAGAGACCCAGTACTTC. Translating gives CASSFGTGGQETQYF.